This TCR beta chain was sequenced for a study of CD8+CD57+ T cells in acquired aplastic anemia. Genomic DNA served as template for TCR beta VDJ and CDR3 profiling. From the reads, TCRdb called clonotypes with MiXCR, one entry per CDR3 protein. This sample has 150,000 to 200,000 distinct CDR3 sequences, with about 64% found just once. In its sample, this clonotype was seen a few times. Germline CDR1 reads KGHDR; CDR2 reads SFDVKD. The CDR3 consists of 16 residues. Trimming left V 9 bases short and J 5 bases short, with 24 bases between. The V call is TRBV24-1, the J call TRBJ2-5; D tentatively reads TRBD1 or TRBD2 (7 bases each). The source of this sequence is a human donor with severe aplastic anemia or a healthy control (not recorded which). Sequencing input: sorted CD4+, CD8+, or CD8+CD57+ T cells (not recorded which) from PBMCs. As DNA, the CDR3 is TGTGCCACCTCGGAGGGGGCAGGGAGGGAGAGGGAGACCCAGTACTTC. The encoded protein is CATSEGAGRERETQYF.